This TCR beta chain was captured by sequencing in a study of blood T cell repertoires in COVID-19. Original processing methods: Researchers report that nucleated cell counts were estimated from reference gene primer amplification. The assay was immunoSEQ multiplex PCR, and TCRdb's table has in-frame clones only and misses some. That table gives V, J and clone size, and the DNA gave D and trimming. The data contain under 60,000 clones, around four fifths of them seen just once; the ten biggest clones take up roughly 5%. V dropped 3 bases and J dropped 6; count of bases not matched to a gene: 1. CDR3 length: 13 amino acids. The germline CDR1 and CDR2 sequences are KGHSH and LQKENI.

The sequenced sample consisted of peripheral blood. This chain links TRBV18 with TRBJ2-2; TRBD1 agrees at 7 bases. The source of this sequence is a human donor in a cohort sampled during active COVID-19. The CDR3 sequence is CASSPTGPGELFF. The CDR3 DNA sequence: TGTGCCAGCTCACCGACAGGGCCCGGGGAGCTGTTTTTT.